These 20 T cell receptor beta chains came from one sample sequenced in a study of T cells in localized non-small cell lung cancer. Assay: immunoSEQ multiplex PCR; the TCRdb copy retains only in-frame clones and omits some. This table holds about 74,000 clones, less than 85% found once. This specimen was peripheral blood, taken before any cancer treatment. All receptors come from a female donor at least 60 years old with stage I lung adenocarcinoma.

This clone has more than one count but fewer than ten. V is TRBV29-1 and J is TRBJ2-1, with D perhaps matching TRBD2 (6 bases). Germline loops: CDR1 SQVTM, CDR2 ANQGSEA. Trimming left V 6 bases short and J 2 bases short, with 23 bases between. The length of the CDR3 is 17 residues. DNA of the CDR3: TGCAGCGTCCCCCTAAAGGGTAGCGGTCTTACCTACAATGAGCAGTTCTTC. This gives the protein CSVPLKGSGLTYNEQFF.

This chain links TRBV18 with TRBJ1-1; 7 nucleotides agree with TRBD1. The CDR3 sequence is 15 residues long. From germline, CDR1 is KGHSH and CDR2 LQKENI. The trim removed 0 bases at V and 3 bases at J, leaving 4 bases unmatched. CDR3 nucleotide sequence: TGTGCCAGCTCACCACCAACAGGGGCGGACACTGAAGCTTTCTTT. This codes for CASSPPTGADTEAFF.

The genes are TRBV18 and TRBJ1-1, with 8 positions matching TRBD1. The junction had 1 base not matched to a gene; V was cut back by 3 bases and J by 1 base. Germline assignment: CDR1 KGHSH and CDR2 LQKENI. The CDR3 sequence is 14 residues long. The CDR3 is CASSPGTGNTEAFF. The DNA of the CDR3 is TGTGCCAGCTCACCGGGGACAGGGAACACTGAAGCTTTCTTT.

The chain is built from TRBV5-4 and TRBJ1-5; tentatively, D is TRBD1 (5 bases). V lost 0 bases and J 0 bases, leaving 10 bases between the germline ends. Germline values: CDR1 SGHNT, CDR2 YYREEE (reference sequence). This CDR3 is 16 amino acids long. The CDR3 DNA reads TGTGCCAGCAGCTTGGGGGGCCCCGATAGCAATCAGCCCCAGCATTTT. It yields the protein CASSLGGPDSNQPQHF.

The chain has TRBV28 and TRBJ2-7; D remains unclear. Germline-derived CDR1 and CDR2 are MDHEN and SYDVKM. There are 10 residues in the CDR3. Trimming pared 7 bases from V and 4 bases from J, leaving 5 bases between. CDR3 amino acids: CASMRYEQYF. CDR3 nucleotide sequence: TGTGCCAGCATGCGATACGAGCAGTACTTC.

This rearrangement joins TRBV7-2 to TRBJ2-7, with TRBD2 identical over 10 bases. Germline CDR1 SGHTA, CDR2 FQGNSA. Trimming cost V 2 bases and J 4 bases; bases outside gene matches: 5. This CDR3 region has 15 residues. CDR3 sequence reads: CASSLTSGAAYEQYF. Here the CDR3 DNA reads TGTGCCAGCAGCTTAACTAGCGGGGCCGCATACGAGCAGTACTTC.

The rearrangement uses TRBV7-2 and TRBJ2-7, with D unresolved. Trimming removed 5 bases at V and 9 bases at J, with 17 bases between. Germline V gene data show CDR1 as SGHTA and CDR2 as FQGNSA. The CDR3 length is 13 residues. The chain's CDR3 is CASSQELILGQYF. The CDR3 nucleotides are TGTGCCAGCAGCCAAGAGTTAATACTGGGGCAGTACTTC.

This clone showed up just a few times. The gene calls are TRBV6-5 and TRBJ1-5; D unclear. Trimming left V 5 bases short and J 0 bases short, with 2 bases between. The CDR3 extends over 12 amino acids. Germline V gene lookup returns CDR1 MNHEY and CDR2 SVGAGI. The CDR3: CASSNSNQPQHF. In DNA form, the CDR3 reads TGTGCCAGCAGTAATAGCAATCAGCCCCAGCATTTT.

This chain joins TRBV27 and TRBJ1-2, with D possibly being TRBD1 (5 bases). This CDR3 has 14 residues. Trimming cost V 8 bases and J 0 bases, with 13 bases left between them. Germline V gene lookup returns CDR1 MNHEY and CDR2 SMNVEV (reference sequence). Written as DNA, the CDR3 is TGTGCCAGCGGATACAGGAATCCTAACTATGGCTACACCTTC. Its translation: CASGYRNPNYGYTF.

A few counts support this clone. The V and J genes are TRBV19 and TRBJ2-7; 7 bases agree with TRBD2. The CDR3 totals 14 residues. From germline, CDR1 is LNHDA and CDR2 SQIVND (reference sequence). The V gene end was trimmed by 6 bases and the J gene end by 5 bases; junction bases not matched to a gene: 10. The CDR3 DNA is TGTGCCAGTAGGAACCTCAGCGGGGTTCACGAGCAGTACTTC. The encoded protein is CASRNLSGVHEQYF.

The CDR3 DNA follows: TGTGCCAGCAGCTCCCCAGGCTATGGCTACACCTTC. The encoded protein is CASSSPGYGYTF. This chain uses TRBV11-2 with TRBJ1-2; D uncertain. The germline V gene has CDR1 SGHAT and CDR2 FQNNGV. With 4 bases removed from V and 4 bases from J, the gap between germline ends came to 7 bases. The CDR3 runs 12 residues.

V is TRBV7-9 and J is TRBJ1-2; D gene ambiguous. V was cut by 2 bases and J by 2 bases, with 9 bases left in between. CDR3 length: 14 residues. The germline gives CDR1 SEHNR, CDR2 FQNEAQ (reference sequence). The CDR3 DNA reads TGTGCCAGCAGCTTAACGACACAGAACTATGGCTACACCTTC. It encodes CASSLTTQNYGYTF.

The V and J genes are TRBV7-3 and TRBJ1-5; D gene unclear. V lost 11 bases, J lost 1 base, and 15 bases lay in between. CDR1 and CDR2 (germline): SGHTA, FQGTGA. CDR3 length: 14 residues. The CDR3 DNA reads as TGTGCCGAGCGACGAGGGATGAGCAATCAGCCCCAGCATTTT. The encoded protein is CAERRGMSNQPQHF.

CDR3 region: CASSSKREKNTGELFF. DNA for the CDR3: TGTGCCAGCAGCTCCAAGCGGGAGAAGAACACCGGGGAGCTGTTTTTT. V usage is TRBV5-4 and J usage is TRBJ2-2; 8 positions agree with TRBD2. This CDR3 is built from 16 residues. Germline V gives CDR1 SGHNT, CDR2 YYREEE (reference sequence). J lost 1 base, V lost 3 bases, and 5 bases had no gene match.

This clone was detected once. The chain couples TRBV7-2 to TRBJ2-2; 7 bases match TRBD1. V lost 3 bases and J lost 5; bases outside the gene matches: 9. Germline V gives CDR1 SGHTA, CDR2 FQGNSA. The CDR3 loop spans 16 amino acids. The chain's CDR3 is CASSLLQGVGTGELFF. The CDR3 DNA is TGTGCCAGCAGCTTGTTGCAGGGGGTTGGGACCGGGGAGCTGTTTTTT.

The chain employs TRBV15 and TRBJ1-4; D gene uncertain. Germline lookup yields CDR1 LNHNV and CDR2 YYDKDF (reference sequence). The CDR3 length is 13 residues. Trimming took 0 bases from V and 10 from J, leaving 9 bases between them. CDR3 sequence (DNA): TGTGCCACCAGCAGAGAGAGAACCCGAAAACTGTTTTTT. This translates into CATSRERTRKLFF.

J is TRBJ1-4 and V is TRBV5-1; possibly TRBD1 for D (5 bases). The CDR3 length is 13 residues. CDR1 is SGHRS and CDR2 is YFSETQ in the germline V gene. Trimming shortened V by 0 bases and J by 10 bases, and 10 bases separated the two germline ends. CDR3: CASSLGDLGKLFF. DNA of the CDR3: TGCGCCAGCAGCTTGGGGGACCTCGGAAAACTGTTTTTT.

The genes are TRBV7-9 and TRBJ2-7; 9 bases are shared with TRBD1. The CDR3 consists of 15 residues. The trim removed 6 bases at V and 2 bases at J, leaving 8 bases unmatched. Germline assignment: CDR1 SEHNR and CDR2 FQNEAQ (reference sequence). The CDR3 spells CASSSTGGFTYEQYF. In DNA, the CDR3 is TGTGCCAGCAGTTCGACAGGGGGTTTCACCTACGAGCAGTACTTC.

The genes are TRBV14 and TRBJ2-4; possibly TRBD1 for D (6 bases). This CDR3 contains 15 residues. Germline V lookup: CDR1 SGHDN, CDR2 FVKESK. Trimming shortened V by 2 bases and J by 6 bases, and 14 bases separated the two germline ends. The CDR3 DNA sequence: TGTGCCAGCAGCCAAACCCAGGGGATTTTAAACATTCAGTACTTC. This sequence encodes CASSQTQGILNIQYF.

V is TRBV6-1 and J is TRBJ2-1; the D call may be TRBD1 or TRBD2 (5 bases each). This CDR3 comprises 14 residues. Between the trimmed V and J ends, which lost 4 bases and 5 bases, there was a span of 12 bases. Germline V CDR1 and CDR2: MNHNS, SASEGT. The CDR3 DNA follows: TGTGCCAGCAGTGCCGGGACGGAGGACAATGAGCAGTTCTTC. Protein product: CASSAGTEDNEQFF.